The 26 T cell receptor beta chains below were found in one sample sequenced in a study of naive and memory T cell subsets. Whole-study findings and limits: Naive repertoires, especially CD8, held a few larger clonotypes, possibly memory cells re-expressing CD45RA.

The beta constant-region primer was an equimolar mix of two oligonucleotides covering TRBC1 and TRBC2. Nested alpha and beta constant-region primers with the SP2 primer drove four PCR rounds on ligated cDNA. TCRdb ran MiXCR on the UMI-ligation and nested PCR reads and lists one entry per CDR3 protein. The sample yields roughly 83,000 distinct CDR3 sequences, 11% seen once. These TCRs' antigens remain unknown. The source material was naive CD4+ T cells from blood. The receptors originated from a human donor in good health.

This clonotype was detected many times. This chain links TRBV7-3 with TRBJ2-5; no reliable D call. V gave up 2 bases and J gave up 2 bases, with 9 bases separating them. This CDR3 is 14 amino acids long. CDR1 is SGHTA and CDR2 is FQGTGA in the germline V gene. CDR3 nucleotides: TGTGCCAGCAGCTTAGGGTCTGGGCAAGAGACCCAGTACTTC. Protein: CASSLGSGQETQYF.

This clonotype was observed a handful of times. The chain has TRBV7-6 and TRBJ2-1; 15 bases agree with TRBD2. Germline V gives CDR1 SGHVS, CDR2 FNYEAQ. V was pared by 4 bases and J by 9 bases, with 4 bases of the junction left unmatched. The CDR3 spans 15 residues. The CDR3 sequence is CASSSGLAGGSEQFF. The CDR3 DNA follows: TGTGCCAGCAGCTCCGGACTAGCGGGAGGGAGTGAGCAGTTCTTC.

A single count supports this clonotype. The chain uses TRBV7-2 and TRBJ2-3; no reliable D call. The CDR3 totals 12 residues. Germline V gives CDR1 SGHTA, CDR2 FQGNSA. Trimming left V 6 bases short and J 5 bases short, with 9 bases between. The DNA for the CDR3 is TGTGCCAGCAGAAAGATGGGAGATACGCAGTATTTT. Translation: CASRKMGDTQYF. Full variable domain (missing parts from reference TRBV7-2 and TRBJ2-3): GAGVSQSPSNKVTEKGKDVELRCDPISGHTALYWYRQSLGQGLEFLIYFQGNSAPDKSGLPSDRFSAERTGGSVSTLTIQRTQQEDSAVYLCASRKMGDTQYFGPGTRLTVL.

The rearrangement links TRBV12-3 or TRBV12-4 to TRBJ1-3, with 10 bases aligning to TRBD1. The CDR3 covers 15 residues. V shed 6 bases and J 3 bases; nucleotides not matched to a gene: 5. The CDR3, as DNA: TGTGCCAGCAGGCGACAGGGGGCTTTTGGAAACACCATATATTTT. It specifies CASRRQGAFGNTIYF.

At least ten counts were recorded for this clonotype. This chain uses TRBV25-1 with TRBJ2-6; a weak D match, TRBD2 (5 bases). There are 15 residues in the CDR3. V lost 3 bases, J lost 2 bases, and 8 bases lay in between. Per germline, CDR1 MGHDK and CDR2 SYGVNS. The CDR3 sequence: CASSDGIAGANVLTF. The CDR3 DNA is TGTGCCAGCAGTGACGGGATTGCTGGGGCCAACGTCCTGACTTTC.

The CDR3 loop reads CASSLTQARSPLHF. Written as DNA, the CDR3 is TGTGCCAGCAGTTTAACCCAAGCCAGATCACCCCTCCACTTT. The chain employs TRBV12-3 or TRBV12-4 and TRBJ1-6; D gene uncertain. Trimming shortened V by 2 bases and J by 10 bases, and 12 bases separated the two germline ends. The CDR3 totals 14 residues.

This clonotype was found a few times. The rearrangement links TRBV29-1 to TRBJ1-1; 9 nucleotides align to TRBD1. Unmatched junction bases numbered 0, after V lost 6 bases and J lost 1 base. From germline, CDR1 is SQVTM and CDR2 ANQGSEA. The CDR3 is made up of 12 amino acids. CDR3 protein: CSVTGGNTEAFF. Written as DNA, the CDR3 is TGCAGCGTGACAGGGGGGAACACTGAAGCTTTCTTT.

Only a few counts were recorded for this clonotype. The chain combines TRBV6-1 with TRBJ2-1, with D perhaps matching TRBD2 (6 bases). The CDR3 consists of 15 residues. Trimming left V 1 base short and J 6 bases short, with 13 bases between. Germline CDR1 reads MNHNS; CDR2 reads SASEGT. DNA for the CDR3: TGTGCCAGCAGTGAAGGGTGGGGAGGATTCAATGAGCAGTTCTTC. Its protein is CASSEGWGGFNEQFF.

In this sample, this clonotype turned up a few times. The chain recombines TRBV24-1 with TRBJ1-5; no clear D gene. Germline CDR1 KGHDR, CDR2 SFDVKD. This CDR3 is 14 amino acids long. V was trimmed by 6 bases and J by 9 bases, leaving 17 bases between them. The CDR3 sequence: CATSHHVDSGPQHF. The DNA of the CDR3 is TGTGCCACCAGTCATCATGTGGACTCGGGGCCCCAGCATTTT.

The genes are TRBV13 and TRBJ2-1, with a tentative D call TRBD2 (6 bases). Germline V lookup: CDR1 PRHDT, CDR2 FYEKMQ (reference sequence). There are 14 residues in the CDR3. The V end was cut by 7 bases, the J end by 4 bases, with 14 bases between. The CDR3 DNA reads as TGTGCCAGCACCCAGGCCCGGGGGTACAATGAGCAGTTCTTC. This gives the protein CASTQARGYNEQFF.

This clonotype occurred a few times. The chain combines TRBV20-1 with TRBJ1-6, with D tentatively TRBD1 (5 bases). V gave up 1 base and J gave up 14 bases, with 21 bases separating them. From germline, CDR1 is DFQATT and CDR2 SNEGSKA (reference sequence). This CDR3 spans 15 amino acids. The CDR3: CSARVIGRGGMALHF. CDR3 sequence (DNA): TGCAGTGCTAGAGTCATCGGGCGGGGGGGGATGGCCCTCCACTTT.

A few counts support this clonotype. The DNA for the CDR3 is TGTGCCAGCAGCCAGGACAGCACAGATACGCAGTATTTT. This gives the protein CASSQDSTDTQYF. The chain couples TRBV6-6 to TRBJ2-3; D gene uncertain. Trimming removed 6 bases from V and 0 bases from J, with 7 bases in between. Per the germline V gene, CDR1 is MNHNY and CDR2 is SVGAGI (reference sequence). The CDR3 spans 13 residues.

This clonotype was counted between two and nine times. The genes are TRBV20-1 and TRBJ2-7; 7 nucleotides line up with TRBD1. The germline CDR1 and CDR2 sequences are DFQATT and SNEGSKA (reference sequence). This CDR3 is 13 amino acids long. Trimming cost V 1 base and J 3 bases; bases outside gene matches: 3. CDR3 nucleotides: TGCAGTGCTAGAGGACAGGGTGTCTACGAGCAGTACTTC. It translates to CSARGQGVYEQYF.

V gene TRBV2 combines with J gene TRBJ2-3, with TRBD2 identical over 9 bases. This CDR3 is built from 16 residues. V gave up 6 bases and J gave up 2 bases; unmatched junction bases: 9. Germline CDR1 and CDR2: SNHLY and FYNNEI. The DNA for the CDR3 is TGTGCCAGCAGCGCACTCAGACTAGCGGTCACAGATACGCAGTATTTT. Translated: CASSALRLAVTDTQYF.

This clonotype has ten or more counts. The rearrangement links TRBV28 to TRBJ2-3, with 8 bases fitting TRBD1. Germline CDR1 MDHEN, CDR2 SYDVKM. Trimming at V came to 8 bases and at J to 3 bases, leaving 7 bases not matched to a gene. This CDR3 region has 14 residues. For the CDR3, the DNA is TGTGCCAGCCTCGACAGGGGTCGGACAGATACGCAGTATTTT. Its translation: CASLDRGRTDTQYF.

This clonotype was seen ten or more times. The rearrangement links TRBV7-3 to TRBJ2-2; weak D call: TRBD2 (6 bases). Germline CDR1 SGHTA, CDR2 FQGTGA. Trimming left V 5 bases short and J 1 base short, with 14 bases between. The CDR3 covers 16 residues. The CDR3 region has the DNA TGTGCCAGCAGCCCAACCGGGACTGTGAACACCGGGGAGCTGTTTTTT. It is translated as CASSPTGTVNTGELFF.

A few counts support this clonotype. The chain links TRBV12-3 or TRBV12-4 to TRBJ2-1; 7 positions match TRBD2. Germline trimming cut 3 bases from V and 5 bases from J; bases unmatched to any gene: 7. This CDR3 region has 15 residues. Here the CDR3 reads CASSLVRERDNEQFF. In nucleotides, the CDR3 is TGTGCCAGCAGTTTGGTGCGGGAGCGAGACAATGAGCAGTTCTTC.

Points on this clonotype: One junction end disagrees with the germline gene, perhaps due to a read error. This sequence joins TRBV4-2 and TRBJ1-4, with D possibly TRBD1 on 5 matching bases. CDR3 length: 15 residues. Germline-derived CDR1 and CDR2 are LGHNA and YNFKEQ. CDR3 in amino acids: CASSQEFKGGARRIF. The CDR3 nucleotides are TGTGCCAGCAGCCAAGAGTTTAAGGGAGGGGCCAGGAGGATTTTT.

This clonotype was recorded a few times. The genes are TRBV2 and TRBJ1-1; TRBD1 agrees at 7 bases. Trimming cost V 6 bases and J 1 base; bases outside gene matches: 8. Germline V lookup: CDR1 SNHLY, CDR2 FYNNEI. The CDR3 length is 15 residues. The CDR3: CASRRGGTANTEAFF. The CDR3 DNA follows: TGTGCCAGCAGACGGGGTGGGACAGCGAACACTGAAGCTTTCTTT.

This clonotype was detected ten times or more. The chain links TRBV7-2 to TRBJ2-2; D unclear. From germline, CDR1 is SGHTA and CDR2 FQGNSA. The CDR3 is 16 amino acids. V was clipped by 0 bases and J by 2 bases, with 10 bases between them. The CDR3 nucleotides are TGTGCCAGCAGCTTAGCGAGTCAGTATAACACCGGGGAGCTGTTTTTT. This gives the protein CASSLASQYNTGELFF.

This sequence joins TRBV12-3 or TRBV12-4 and TRBJ2-2, with TRBD2 matching over 9 bases. V trimming: 4 bases; J trimming: 9 bases; junction bases outside the gene matches: 15. This CDR3 contains 17 residues. CDR3 in amino acids: CASSSRRLAADPRELFF. The DNA of the CDR3 is TGTGCCAGCAGTTCCCGGAGACTAGCGGCCGATCCTAGGGAGCTGTTTTTT.

The V and J genes are TRBV28 and TRBJ2-7, with D possibly being TRBD2 (5 bases). CDR3 length: 13 amino acids. V was cut by 8 bases and J by 6 bases, with 17 bases left in between. Germline V CDR1 and CDR2: MDHEN, SYDVKM. CDR3 DNA sequence: TGTGCCAGCGGCCCGGGGAGTCCGGGCGAGCAGTACTTC. It yields the protein CASGPGSPGEQYF.

This clonotype turned up a few times. V and J are TRBV4-3 and TRBJ2-7; TRBD1 aligns across 8 bases. With V trimmed by 3 bases and J by 2 bases, 6 bases remained unmatched. Germline lookup yields CDR1 LGHNA and CDR2 YSLEER. The CDR3 sequence is 15 residues long. CDR3 sequence (DNA): TGCGCCAGCAGCCACGTCGGACAGGGACCCTACGAGCAGTACTTC. Translating gives CASSHVGQGPYEQYF.

This clonotype has a handful of counts. The V and J genes are TRBV7-2 and TRBJ2-2; D is uncertain. Germline CDR1 is SGHTA and CDR2 is FQGNSA. Trimming stripped 1 base from V and 5 bases from J, with 5 bases between. There are 13 residues in the CDR3. The CDR3 coding sequence is TGTGCCAGCAGCTTAGACCCTACCGGGGAGCTGTTTTTT. Translated: CASSLDPTGELFF.

In its sample, this clonotype was seen a few times. The V and J genes are TRBV6-6 and TRBJ2-1; 7 bases map to TRBD2. The CDR3 contains 16 residues. The germline V gene encodes CDR1 MNHNY and CDR2 SVGAGI (reference sequence). V shed 6 bases and J 0 bases; nucleotides not matched to a gene: 8. The CDR3 loop is CASSPASGSSYNEQFF. CDR3 DNA sequence: TGTGCCAGCAGCCCTGCTAGCGGCAGCTCCTACAATGAGCAGTTCTTC.

The rearrangement uses TRBV3-1 and TRBJ2-1; 7 bases align to TRBD2. The CDR3 consists of 15 residues. The germline V gene has CDR1 LGHDT and CDR2 YNNKEL (reference sequence). Trimming cost V 1 base and J 0 bases; bases outside gene matches: 0. CDR3 in DNA: TGTGCCAGCAGCCAAGGGGGGGGCTCCTACAATGAGCAGTTCTTC. This sequence encodes CASSQGGGSYNEQFF.